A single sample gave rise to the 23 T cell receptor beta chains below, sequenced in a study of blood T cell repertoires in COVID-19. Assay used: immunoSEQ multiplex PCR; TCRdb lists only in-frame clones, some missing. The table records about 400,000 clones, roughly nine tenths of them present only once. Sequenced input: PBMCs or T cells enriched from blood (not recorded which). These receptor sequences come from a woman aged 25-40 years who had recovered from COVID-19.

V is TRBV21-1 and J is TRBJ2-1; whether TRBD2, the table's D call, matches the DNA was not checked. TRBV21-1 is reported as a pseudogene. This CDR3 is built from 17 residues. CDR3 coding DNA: TGTGCCAGCAGCATCGCCCCCAGGACTAGCGGATACAATGAGCAGTTCTTC. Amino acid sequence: CASSIAPRTSGYNEQFF.

The CDR3 DNA is TGTGCCAGCAGTTACTCACGACAGTCGTCCTACAATGAGCAGTTCTTC. Translating it yields CASSYSRQSSYNEQFF. The V and J genes are TRBV6-5 and TRBJ2-1; D may be TRBD1 (5 bases). CDR3 length equals 16 residues. The V end lost 0 bases, the J end lost 1 base, and 10 bases lay between the germline ends. CDR1 and CDR2 from the germline V gene are MNHEY and SVGAGI.

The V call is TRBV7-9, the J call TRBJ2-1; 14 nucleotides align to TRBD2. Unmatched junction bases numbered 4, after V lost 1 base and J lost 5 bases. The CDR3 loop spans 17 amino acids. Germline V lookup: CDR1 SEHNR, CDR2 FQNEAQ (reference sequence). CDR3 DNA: TGTGCCAGCAGCTTAGGGAGACTAGCGGGGGGGAACAATGAGCAGTTCTTC. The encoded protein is CASSLGRLAGGNNEQFF. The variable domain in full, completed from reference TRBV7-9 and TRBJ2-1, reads DTGVSQNPRHKITKRGQNVTFRCDPISEHNRLYWYRQTLGQGPEFLTYFQNEAQLEKSRLLSDRFSAERPKGSFSTLEIQRTEQGDSAMYLCASSLGRLAGGNNEQFFGPGTRLTVL.

This CDR3 reads CASSLGGRSNLDEQFF. The CDR3 DNA reads TGCGCCAGCAGCTTGGGCGGTAGATCGAATTTGGATGAGCAGTTCTTC. This chain connects TRBV5-1 to TRBJ2-1, with D unclear. This CDR3 region has 16 residues. Germline CDR1 is SGHRS and CDR2 is YFSETQ. V dropped 0 bases and J dropped 8 bases, with 18 bases sitting between them.

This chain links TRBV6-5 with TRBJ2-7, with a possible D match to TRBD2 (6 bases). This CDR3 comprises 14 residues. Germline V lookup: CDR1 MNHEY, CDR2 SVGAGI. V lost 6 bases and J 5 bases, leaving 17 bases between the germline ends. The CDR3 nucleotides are TGTGCCAGCAGCCTCGGCGGGGTTGTTAACGAGCAGTACTTC. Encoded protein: CASSLGGVVNEQYF.

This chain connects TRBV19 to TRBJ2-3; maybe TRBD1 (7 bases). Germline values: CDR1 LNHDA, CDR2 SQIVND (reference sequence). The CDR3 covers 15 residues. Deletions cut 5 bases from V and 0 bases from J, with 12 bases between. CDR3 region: CASSGGTASTDTQYF. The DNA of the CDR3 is TGTGCCAGTAGTGGCGGGACAGCTAGCACAGATACGCAGTATTTT.

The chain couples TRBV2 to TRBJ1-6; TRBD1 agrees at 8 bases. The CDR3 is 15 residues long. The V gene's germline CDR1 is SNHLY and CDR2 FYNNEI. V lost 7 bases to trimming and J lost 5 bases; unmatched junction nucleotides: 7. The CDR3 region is CASKPQGVNNSPLHF. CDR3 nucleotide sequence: TGTGCCAGCAAACCACAGGGGGTGAATAATTCACCCCTCCACTTT.

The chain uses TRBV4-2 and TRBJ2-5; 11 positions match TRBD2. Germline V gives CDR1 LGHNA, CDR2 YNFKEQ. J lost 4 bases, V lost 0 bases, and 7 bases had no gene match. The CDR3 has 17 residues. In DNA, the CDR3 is TGTGCCAGCAGCCAAGATTTTAGCGGGGGGGCCCCAGAGACCCAGTACTTC. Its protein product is CASSQDFSGGAPETQYF.

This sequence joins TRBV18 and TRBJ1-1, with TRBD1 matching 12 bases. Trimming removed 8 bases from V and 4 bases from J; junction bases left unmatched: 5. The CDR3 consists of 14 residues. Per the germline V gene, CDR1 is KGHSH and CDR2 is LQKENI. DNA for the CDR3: TGTGCCAGCGGTGGGGACAGGGGGCCCACTGAAGCTTTCTTT. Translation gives CASGGDRGPTEAFF.

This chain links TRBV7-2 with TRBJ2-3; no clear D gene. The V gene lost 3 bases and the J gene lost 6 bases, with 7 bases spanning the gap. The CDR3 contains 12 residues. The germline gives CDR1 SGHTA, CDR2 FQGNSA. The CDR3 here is CASSFFEDTQYF. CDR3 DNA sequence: TGTGCCAGCAGCTTTTTCGAGGATACGCAGTATTTT.

This chain's CDR3 is CASSDDRIGQGKPTDTQYF. DNA of the CDR3: TGTGCCAGCAGCGATGATCGGATTGGACAGGGGAAACCCACAGATACGCAGTATTTT. The V gene is TRBV9, the J gene TRBJ2-3; 9 bases fit TRBD1. The V and J ends lost 3 bases and 2 bases, in that order; junction bases with no gene match: 16. CDR1 and CDR2 from the germline V gene are SGDLS and YYNGEE. CDR3 length: 19 amino acids.

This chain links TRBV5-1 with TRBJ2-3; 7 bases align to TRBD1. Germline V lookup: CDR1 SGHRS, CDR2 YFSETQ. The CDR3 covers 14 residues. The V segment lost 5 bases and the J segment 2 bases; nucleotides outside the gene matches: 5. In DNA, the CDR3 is TGCGCCAGCAGGAGGGACAGATTCACAGATACGCAGTATTTT. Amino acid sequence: CASRRDRFTDTQYF.

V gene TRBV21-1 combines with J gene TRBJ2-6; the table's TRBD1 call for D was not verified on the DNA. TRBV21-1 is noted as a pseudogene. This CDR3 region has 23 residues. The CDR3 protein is CASSKCLKIGDRDQGSGANVLTF. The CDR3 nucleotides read TGTGCCAGCAGCAAATGTCTAAAGATCGGGGACAGGGATCAAGGCTCTGGGGCCAACGTCCTGACTTTC.

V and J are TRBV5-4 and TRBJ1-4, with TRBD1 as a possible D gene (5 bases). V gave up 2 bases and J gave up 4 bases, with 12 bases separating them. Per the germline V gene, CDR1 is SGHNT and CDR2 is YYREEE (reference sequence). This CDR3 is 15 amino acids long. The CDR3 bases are TGTGCCAGCAGCTTCAGTGGGGGACTTAATGAAAAACTGTTTTTT. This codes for CASSFSGGLNEKLFF.

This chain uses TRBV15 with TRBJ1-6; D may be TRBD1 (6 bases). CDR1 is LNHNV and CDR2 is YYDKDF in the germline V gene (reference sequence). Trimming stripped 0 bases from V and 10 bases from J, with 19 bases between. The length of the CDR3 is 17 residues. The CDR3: CATSRERATGIPSPLHF. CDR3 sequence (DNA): TGTGCCACCAGCAGAGAAAGGGCAACAGGGATTCCCTCACCCCTCCACTTT.

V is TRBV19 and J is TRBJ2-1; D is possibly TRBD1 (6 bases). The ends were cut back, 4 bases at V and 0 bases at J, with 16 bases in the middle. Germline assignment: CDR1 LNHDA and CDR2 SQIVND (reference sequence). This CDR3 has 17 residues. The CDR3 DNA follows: TGTGCCAGTAGTACCTTTACAGGGTCAGCCTCCTACAATGAGCAGTTCTTC. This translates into CASSTFTGSASYNEQFF. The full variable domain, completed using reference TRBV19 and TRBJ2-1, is DGGITQSPKYLFRKEGQNVTLSCEQNLNHDAMYWYRQDPGQGLRLIYYSQIVNDFQKGDIAEGYSVSREKKESFPLTVTSAQKNPTAFYLCASSTFTGSASYNEQFFGPGTRLTVL.

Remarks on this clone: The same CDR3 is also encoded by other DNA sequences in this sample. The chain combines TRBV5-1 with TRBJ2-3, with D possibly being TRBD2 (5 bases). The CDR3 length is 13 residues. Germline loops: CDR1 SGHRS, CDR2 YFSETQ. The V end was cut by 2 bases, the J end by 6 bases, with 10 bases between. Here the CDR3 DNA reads TGCGCCAGCAGCTTCTCGGTAGCGGATACGCAGTATTTT. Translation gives CASSFSVADTQYF.

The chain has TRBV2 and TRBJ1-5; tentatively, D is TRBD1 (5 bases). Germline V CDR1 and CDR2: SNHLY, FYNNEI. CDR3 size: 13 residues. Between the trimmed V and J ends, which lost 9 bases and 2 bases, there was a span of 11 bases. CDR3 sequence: CASYGGGNQPQHF. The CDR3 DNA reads TGTGCCAGTTACGGAGGGGGCAATCAGCCCCAGCATTTT.

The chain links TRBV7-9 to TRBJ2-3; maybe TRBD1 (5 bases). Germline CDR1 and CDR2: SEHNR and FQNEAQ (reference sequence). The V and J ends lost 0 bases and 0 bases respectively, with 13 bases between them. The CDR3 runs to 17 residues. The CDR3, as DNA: TGTGCCAGCAGCTTAGCTCTTAGGGGCTACAGCACAGATACGCAGTATTTT. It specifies CASSLALRGYSTDTQYF.

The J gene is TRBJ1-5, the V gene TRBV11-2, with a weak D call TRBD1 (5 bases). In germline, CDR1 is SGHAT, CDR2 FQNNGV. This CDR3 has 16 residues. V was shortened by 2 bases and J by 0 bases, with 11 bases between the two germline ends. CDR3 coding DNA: TGTGCCAGCAGCTTAAGGGCAGGGTATAGCAATCAGCCCCAGCATTTT. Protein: CASSLRAGYSNQPQHF.

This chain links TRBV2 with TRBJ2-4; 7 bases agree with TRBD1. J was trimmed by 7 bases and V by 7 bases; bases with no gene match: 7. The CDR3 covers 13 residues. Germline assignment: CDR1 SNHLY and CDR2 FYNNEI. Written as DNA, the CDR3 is TGTGCCAGCAAGGAGGACAGGAGGAACATTCAGTACTTC. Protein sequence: CASKEDRRNIQYF.

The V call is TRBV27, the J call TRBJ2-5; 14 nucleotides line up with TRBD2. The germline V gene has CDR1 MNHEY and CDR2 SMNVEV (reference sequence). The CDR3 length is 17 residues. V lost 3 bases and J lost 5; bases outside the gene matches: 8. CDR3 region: CASSFDGTSGSRETQYF. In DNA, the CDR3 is TGTGCCAGCAGTTTCGACGGGACTAGCGGGAGTAGGGAGACCCAGTACTTC.

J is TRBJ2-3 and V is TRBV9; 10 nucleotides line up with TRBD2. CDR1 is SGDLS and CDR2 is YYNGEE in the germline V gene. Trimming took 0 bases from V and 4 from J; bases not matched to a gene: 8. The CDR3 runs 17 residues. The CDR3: CASSVARPAGGPDTQYF. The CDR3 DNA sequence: TGTGCCAGCAGCGTAGCACGTCCAGCGGGAGGGCCAGATACGCAGTATTTT.